The clone carrying this TCR beta chain was seen a handful of times. Its matching antigen is unknown. This specimen comes from a study of beta chain features in type 1 diabetes. Study-level results: Patients' naive, central memory and Treg TCRB repertoires seemed closer to one another than those of healthy donors. There was a moderate but significant shortening of TCRB CDR3s in all four CD4+ subsets of Type 1 diabetes patients.

V shed 4 bases and J 10 bases; nucleotides not matched to a gene: 5. The CDR3 spans 13 residues. Per the germline V gene, CDR1 is SGDLS and CDR2 is YYNGEE. Investigators reverse transcribed all isolated RNA, so they sequenced expressed TCRB transcripts. For naive, central memory and regulatory T cell samples, reads averaged about 3.7 million. The method was immunoSEQ multiplex PCR; TCRdb's version includes in-frame clones alone and lacks a portion of them. The table shows a few hundred thousand clones, with 14% occurring only once. The receptor comes from a man aged 30 to 45 with type 1 diabetes. The source material was naive CD4+ T cells from blood. V and J are TRBV9 and TRBJ2-5; 12 nucleotides match TRBD2. Here the CDR3 DNA reads TGTGCCAGCAGCCCGACTAGCGGGGGTGGCCAGTACTTC. Translation: CASSPTSGGGQYF.